This record covers a single T cell receptor (beta chain). Antigen specificity is unknown. These data originate in a study of T-cell reconstitution after alpha-beta-depleted transplantation in children. The study, taken as a whole, reports: Counts and diversity of T cells one year after transplant came mostly from newly produced T cells. High day-60 TCRbeta diversity in some patients came from surviving recipient T cells and thymic progenitors.

Unique molecular identifiers were incorporated when the TCRbeta library was constructed. TCRdb reanalysed the PCR reads using MiXCR and keeps one entry per CDR3 protein. The table has fewer than 550,000 distinct CDR3 sequences, about an eighth seen once. The sample here was PBMCs, mostly from graft donor cells, taken 180 days after TCRalphabeta/CD19-depleted stem cell transplant. The TCR originated in a female patient between 2 and 15 years old who had a stem cell transplant for aplastic anemia, so the T cells may come from the graft donor.

CDR3 amino acids: CASSLIGTANTEAFF. As DNA, the CDR3 is TGTGCCAGCAGCTTGATCGGGACAGCCAACACTGAAGCTTTCTTT. This chain links TRBV5-6 with TRBJ1-1; 7 bases map to TRBD1. Germline-derived CDR1 and CDR2 are SGHDT and YYEEEE. This CDR3 has 15 residues. V shed 1 base, J shed 2 bases, and the junction held 5 bases outside the gene matches.